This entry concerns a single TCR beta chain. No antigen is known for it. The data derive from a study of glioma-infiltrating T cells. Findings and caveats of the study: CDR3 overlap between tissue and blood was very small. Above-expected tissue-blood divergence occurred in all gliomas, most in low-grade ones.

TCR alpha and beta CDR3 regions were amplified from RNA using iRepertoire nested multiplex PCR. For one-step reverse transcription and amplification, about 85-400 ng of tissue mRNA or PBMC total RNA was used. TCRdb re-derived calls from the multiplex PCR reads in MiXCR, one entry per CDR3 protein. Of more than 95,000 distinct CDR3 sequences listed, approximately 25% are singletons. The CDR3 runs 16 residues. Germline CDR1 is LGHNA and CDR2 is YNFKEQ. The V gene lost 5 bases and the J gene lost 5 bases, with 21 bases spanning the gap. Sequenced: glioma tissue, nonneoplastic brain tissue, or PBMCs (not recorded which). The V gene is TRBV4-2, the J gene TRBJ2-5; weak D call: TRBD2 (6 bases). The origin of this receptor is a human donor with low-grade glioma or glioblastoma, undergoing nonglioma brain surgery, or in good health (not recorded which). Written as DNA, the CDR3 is TGTGCCAGCAGCGCGCTAGTGGGAGGTTCTCGGGAGACCCAGTACTTC. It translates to CASSALVGGSRETQYF.